These 2 T cell receptor beta chains share one sample of origin, sequenced in a study of blood T cell repertoires in COVID-19. The repertoire was sequenced with immunoSEQ multiplex PCR; TCRdb's copy has only in-frame clones and lacks some. This table holds roughly 180,000 clones, about 84% found once. The specimen sequenced was peripheral blood. These receptors were obtained from a human donor in a cohort sampled during active COVID-19.

The CDR3 protein is CASSLGQSNEKLFF. Here the CDR3 DNA reads TGCGCCAGCAGCTTGGGACAGAGTAATGAAAAACTGTTTTTT. The gene calls are TRBV5-1 and TRBJ1-4; tentatively, D is TRBD1 (5 bases). CDR1 is SGHRS and CDR2 is YFSETQ in the germline V gene. V lost 0 bases to trimming and J lost 4 bases, with 7 bases between them. CDR3 length: 14 amino acids.

This chain links TRBV9 with TRBJ1-2; a possible D gene is TRBD1 (5 bases). V lost 4 bases and J 8 bases, leaving 18 bases between the germline ends. CDR3 size: 14 residues. Germline-derived CDR1 and CDR2 are SGDLS and YYNGEE. CDR3 coding DNA: TGTGCCAGCAGCCCCGGGTCGAACTACAGGGGCTACACCTTC. This gives the protein CASSPGSNYRGYTF.